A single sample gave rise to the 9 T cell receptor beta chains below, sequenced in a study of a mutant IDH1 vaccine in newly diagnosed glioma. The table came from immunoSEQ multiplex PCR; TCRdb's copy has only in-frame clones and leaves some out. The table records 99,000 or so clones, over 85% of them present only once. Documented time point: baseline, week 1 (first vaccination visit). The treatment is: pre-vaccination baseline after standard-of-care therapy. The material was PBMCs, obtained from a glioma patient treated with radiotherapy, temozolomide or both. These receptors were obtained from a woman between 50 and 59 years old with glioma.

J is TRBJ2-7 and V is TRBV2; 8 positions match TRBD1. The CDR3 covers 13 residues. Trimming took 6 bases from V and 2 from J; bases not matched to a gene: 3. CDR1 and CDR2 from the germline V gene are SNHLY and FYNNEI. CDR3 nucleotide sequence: TGTGCCAGCAGCCGGGACAGGACCTACGAGCAGTACTTC. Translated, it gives CASSRDRTYEQYF.

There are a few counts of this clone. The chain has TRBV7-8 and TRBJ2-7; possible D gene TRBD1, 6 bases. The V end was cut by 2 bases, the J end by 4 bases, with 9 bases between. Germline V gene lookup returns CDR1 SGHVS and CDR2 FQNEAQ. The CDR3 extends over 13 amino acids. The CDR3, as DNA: TGTGCCAGCAGCTTACGACAGGAGTACGAGCAGTACTTC. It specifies CASSLRQEYEQYF.

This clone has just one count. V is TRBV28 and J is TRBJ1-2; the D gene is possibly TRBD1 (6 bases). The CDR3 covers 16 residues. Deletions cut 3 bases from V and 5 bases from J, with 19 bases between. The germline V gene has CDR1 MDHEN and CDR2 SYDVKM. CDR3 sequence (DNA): TGTGCCAGCAGTTTCCCGCGCCGAGGGGGTGGGTATGGCTACACCTTC. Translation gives CASSFPRRGGGYGYTF.

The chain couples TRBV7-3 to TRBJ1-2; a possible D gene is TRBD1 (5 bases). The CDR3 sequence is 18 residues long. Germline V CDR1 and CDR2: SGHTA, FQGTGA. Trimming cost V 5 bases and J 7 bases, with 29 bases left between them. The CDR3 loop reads CASSPTPTGTERSRGYTF. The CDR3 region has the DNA TGTGCCAGCAGCCCAACTCCCACCGGGACGGAGAGATCCCGTGGCTACACCTTC. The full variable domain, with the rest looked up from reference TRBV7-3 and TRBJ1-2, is GAGVSQTPSNKVTEKGKYVELRCDPISGHTALYWYRQSLGQGPEFLIYFQGTGAADDSGLPNDRFFAVRPEGSVSTLKIQRTERGDSAVYLCASSPTPTGTERSRGYTFGSGTRLTVV.

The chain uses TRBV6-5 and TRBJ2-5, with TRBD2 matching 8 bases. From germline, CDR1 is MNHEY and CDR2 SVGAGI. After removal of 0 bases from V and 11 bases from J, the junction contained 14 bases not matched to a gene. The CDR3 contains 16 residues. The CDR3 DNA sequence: TGTGCCAGCAGTTACTCAGGGGTAGCGGGACCGGGATCGCAGTACTTC. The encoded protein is CASSYSGVAGPGSQYF.

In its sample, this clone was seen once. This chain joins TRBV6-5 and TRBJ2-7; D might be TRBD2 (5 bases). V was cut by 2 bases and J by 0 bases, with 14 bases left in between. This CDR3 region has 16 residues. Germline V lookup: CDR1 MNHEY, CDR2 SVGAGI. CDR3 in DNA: TGTGCCAGCAGTTACGGCAAGAGGGCACCCTCCTACGAGCAGTACTTC. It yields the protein CASSYGKRAPSYEQYF.

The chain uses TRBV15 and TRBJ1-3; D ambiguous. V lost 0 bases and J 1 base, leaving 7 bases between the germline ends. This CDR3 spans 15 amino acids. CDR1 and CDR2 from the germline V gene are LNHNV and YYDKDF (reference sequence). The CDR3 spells CATSRDLKSGNTIYF. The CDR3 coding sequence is TGTGCCACCAGCAGAGATTTGAAGTCTGGAAACACCATATATTTT.

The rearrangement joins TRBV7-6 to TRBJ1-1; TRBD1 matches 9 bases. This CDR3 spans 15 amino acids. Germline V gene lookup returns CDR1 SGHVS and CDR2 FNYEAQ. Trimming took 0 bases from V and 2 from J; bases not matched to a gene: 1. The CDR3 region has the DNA TGTGCCAGCAGCTTAGCGACAGGGGGTAACACTGAAGCTTTCTTT. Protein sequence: CASSLATGGNTEAFF.

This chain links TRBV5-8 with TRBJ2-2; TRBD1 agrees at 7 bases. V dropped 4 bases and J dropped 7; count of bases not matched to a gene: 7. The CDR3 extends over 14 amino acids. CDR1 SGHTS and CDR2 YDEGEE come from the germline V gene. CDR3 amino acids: CASSPRQGRGELFF. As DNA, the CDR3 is TGTGCCAGCAGCCCTCGACAGGGACGCGGGGAGCTGTTTTTT. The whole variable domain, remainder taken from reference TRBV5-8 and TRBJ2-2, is EAGVTQSPTHLIKTRGQQATLRCSPISGHTSVYWYQQALGLGLQFLLWYDEGEERNRGNFPPRFSGRQFPNYSSELNVNALELEDSALYLCASSPRQGRGELFFGEGSRLTVL.